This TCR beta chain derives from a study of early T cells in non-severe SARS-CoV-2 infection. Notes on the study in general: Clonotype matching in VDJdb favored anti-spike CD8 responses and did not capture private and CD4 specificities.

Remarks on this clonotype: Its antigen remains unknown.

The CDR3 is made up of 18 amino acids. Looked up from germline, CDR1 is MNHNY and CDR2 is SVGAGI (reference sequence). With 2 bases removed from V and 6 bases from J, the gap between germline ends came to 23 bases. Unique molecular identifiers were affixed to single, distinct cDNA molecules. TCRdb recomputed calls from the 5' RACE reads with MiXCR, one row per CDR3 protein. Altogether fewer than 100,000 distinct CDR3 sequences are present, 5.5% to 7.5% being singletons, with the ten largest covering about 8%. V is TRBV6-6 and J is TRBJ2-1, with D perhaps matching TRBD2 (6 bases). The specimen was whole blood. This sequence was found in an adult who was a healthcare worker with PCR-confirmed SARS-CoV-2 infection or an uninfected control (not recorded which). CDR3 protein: CASSYPDGTLRTFNEQFF. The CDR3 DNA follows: TGTGCCAGCAGTTACCCCGACGGGACTCTCCGTACTTTCAATGAGCAGTTCTTC.